The 5 T cell receptor beta chains below were found in one sample sequenced in a study of T cell responses to AZD1222 COVID-19 vaccine. Profiled with immunoSEQ multiplex PCR; TCRdb holds only in-frame clones, not every one. The data hold over 100,000 clones, with roughly 87% observed a single time. The sequences come from peripheral blood, collected on day 0 of MenACWY control vaccination. These receptors were obtained from an adult in good health.

The chain couples TRBV24-1 to TRBJ2-3, with TRBD2 matching 14 bases. V shed 4 bases and J 5 bases; nucleotides not matched to a gene: 7. The CDR3 covers 17 residues. Germline CDR1 reads KGHDR; CDR2 reads SFDVKD. The CDR3 loop reads CATSDPGLAGGGDTQYF. The CDR3 bases are TGTGCCACCAGTGACCCCGGACTAGCGGGAGGAGGAGATACGCAGTATTTT.

CDR3 residues: CASRPNTGYYGYTF. CDR3 DNA: TGTGCCAGCAGACCCAATACAGGGTACTATGGCTACACCTTC. The chain has TRBV6-6 and TRBJ1-2; tentative D call: TRBD1 (6 bases). This CDR3 is built from 14 residues. From germline, CDR1 is MNHNY and CDR2 SVGAGI (reference sequence). Trimming removed 6 bases at V and 3 bases at J, with 14 bases between.

This clone has just a few counts. CDR3 in amino acids: CASSLVPSGTSYNEQFF. As DNA, the CDR3 is TGTGCCAGCAGCTTAGTGCCTAGCGGGACCTCCTACAATGAGCAGTTCTTC. The J gene is TRBJ2-1, the V gene TRBV7-2, with TRBD2 matching 9 bases. Germline assignment: CDR1 SGHTA and CDR2 FQGNSA. The CDR3 has 17 residues. The V gene end was trimmed by 1 base and the J gene end by 0 bases; junction bases not matched to a gene: 4. The entire variable domain, with the rest obtained from reference TRBV7-2 and TRBJ2-1, is as follows: GAGVSQSPSNKVTEKGKDVELRCDPISGHTALYWYRQSLGQGLEFLIYFQGNSAPDKSGLPSDRFSAERTGGSVSTLTIQRTQQEDSAVYLCASSLVPSGTSYNEQFFGPGTRLTVL.

This rearrangement joins TRBV29-1 to TRBJ1-2; a weak D match, TRBD1 (5 bases). V lost 4 bases and J 4 bases, leaving 16 bases between the germline ends. Germline V CDR1 and CDR2: SQVTM, ANQGSEA. CDR3 length equals 14 residues. Here the CDR3 DNA reads TGCAGCGTTGGTGTTCGGGGCTTGTCCTATGGCTACACCTTC. Residues: CSVGVRGLSYGYTF.

The gene calls are TRBV30 and TRBJ1-1; D uncertain. Germline assignment: CDR1 GTSNPN and CDR2 SVGIG (reference sequence). V shed 2 bases and J shed 4 bases, with 8 bases lying between them. This CDR3 spans 12 amino acids. CDR3 sequence reads: CAWSPMTTEAFF. The CDR3 coding sequence is TGTGCCTGGAGTCCAATGACCACTGAAGCTTTCTTT.